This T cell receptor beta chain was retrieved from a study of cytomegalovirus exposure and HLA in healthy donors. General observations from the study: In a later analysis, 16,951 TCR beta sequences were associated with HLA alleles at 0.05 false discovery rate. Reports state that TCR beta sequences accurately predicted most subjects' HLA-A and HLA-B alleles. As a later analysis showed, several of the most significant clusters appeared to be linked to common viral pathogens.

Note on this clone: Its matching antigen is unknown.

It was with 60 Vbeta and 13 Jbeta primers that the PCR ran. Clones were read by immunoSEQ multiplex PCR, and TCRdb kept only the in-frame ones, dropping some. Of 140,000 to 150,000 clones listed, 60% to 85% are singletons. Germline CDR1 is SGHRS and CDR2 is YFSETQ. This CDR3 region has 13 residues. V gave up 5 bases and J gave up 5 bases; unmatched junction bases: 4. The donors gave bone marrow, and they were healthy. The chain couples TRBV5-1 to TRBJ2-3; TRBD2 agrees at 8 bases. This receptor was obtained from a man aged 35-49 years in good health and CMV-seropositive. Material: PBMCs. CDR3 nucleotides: TGCGCCAGCAGTTCTCTAGCGGGAGATACGCAGTATTTT. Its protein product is CASSSLAGDTQYF.